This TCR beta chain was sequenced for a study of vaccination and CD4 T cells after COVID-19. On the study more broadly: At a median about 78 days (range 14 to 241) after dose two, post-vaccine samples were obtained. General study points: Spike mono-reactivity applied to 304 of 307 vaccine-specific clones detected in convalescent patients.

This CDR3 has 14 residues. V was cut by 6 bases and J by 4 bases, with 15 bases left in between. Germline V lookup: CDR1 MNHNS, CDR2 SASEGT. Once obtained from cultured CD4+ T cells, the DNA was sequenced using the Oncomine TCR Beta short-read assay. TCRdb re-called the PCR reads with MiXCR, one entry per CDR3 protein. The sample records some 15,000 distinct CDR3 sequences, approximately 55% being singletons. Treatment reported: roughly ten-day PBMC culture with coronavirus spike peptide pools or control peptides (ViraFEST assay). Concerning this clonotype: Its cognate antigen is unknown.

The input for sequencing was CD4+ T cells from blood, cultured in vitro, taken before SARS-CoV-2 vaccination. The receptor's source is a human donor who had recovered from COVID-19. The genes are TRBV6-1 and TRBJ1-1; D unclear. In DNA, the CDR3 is TGTGCCAGCAGGTCGTGGGCGCTCGGCACTGAAGCTTTCTTT. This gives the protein CASRSWALGTEAFF.